This TCR beta chain was recovered during a study of T cell repertoires in cytomegalovirus infection. Study overall: Both CMV infection and a matching HLA type were indicated by public TCR beta signatures. Findings of the study overall: Identification of carriers of CMV plus the relevant HLA was achieved through cumulative public TCR beta family frequency. What dominated the ex vivo response were HLA-C-restricted CMV-specific TCR beta clonotypes.

TCRdb re-derived calls from the reads in MiXCR, one entry per CDR3 protein. The repertoire has 90,000 to 130,000 distinct CDR3 sequences, 10% of them found once; the top ten carry 31%. Germline assignment: CDR1 SGHAT and CDR2 FQNNGV. CDR3 length: 16 residues. Trimming took off 4 bases at V and 0 bases at J, with 13 bases between the two ends. This clonotype was recorded many times. Its antigen remains unidentified. Sequenced material: PBMCs, sequenced either directly or after in vitro stimulation (not recorded which). V usage is TRBV11-2 and J usage is TRBJ2-1; D possibly corresponds to TRBD2 (5 bases). The clonotype comes from a human donor in good health (CMV status not recorded). Some clones in this sample may be carry-over from other donors' samples. The CDR3 DNA reads as TGTGCCAGCAGCTATGGAGCGGTTAGCTCCTACAATGAGCAGTTCTTC. Translated, it gives CASSYGAVSSYNEQFF.